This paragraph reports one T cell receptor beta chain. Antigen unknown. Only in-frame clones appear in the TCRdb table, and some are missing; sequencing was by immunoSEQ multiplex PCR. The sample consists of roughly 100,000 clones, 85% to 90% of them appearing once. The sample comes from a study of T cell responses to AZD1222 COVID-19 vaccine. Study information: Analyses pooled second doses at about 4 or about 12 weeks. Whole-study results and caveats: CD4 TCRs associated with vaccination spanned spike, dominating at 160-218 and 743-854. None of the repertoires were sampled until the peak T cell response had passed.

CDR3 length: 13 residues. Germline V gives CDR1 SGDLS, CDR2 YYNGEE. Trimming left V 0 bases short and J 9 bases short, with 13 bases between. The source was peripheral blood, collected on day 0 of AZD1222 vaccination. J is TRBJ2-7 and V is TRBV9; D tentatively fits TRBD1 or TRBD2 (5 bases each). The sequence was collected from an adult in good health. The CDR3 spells CASSVAEGRGQYF. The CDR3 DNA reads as TGTGCCAGCAGCGTAGCTGAGGGGCGCGGGCAGTACTTC.